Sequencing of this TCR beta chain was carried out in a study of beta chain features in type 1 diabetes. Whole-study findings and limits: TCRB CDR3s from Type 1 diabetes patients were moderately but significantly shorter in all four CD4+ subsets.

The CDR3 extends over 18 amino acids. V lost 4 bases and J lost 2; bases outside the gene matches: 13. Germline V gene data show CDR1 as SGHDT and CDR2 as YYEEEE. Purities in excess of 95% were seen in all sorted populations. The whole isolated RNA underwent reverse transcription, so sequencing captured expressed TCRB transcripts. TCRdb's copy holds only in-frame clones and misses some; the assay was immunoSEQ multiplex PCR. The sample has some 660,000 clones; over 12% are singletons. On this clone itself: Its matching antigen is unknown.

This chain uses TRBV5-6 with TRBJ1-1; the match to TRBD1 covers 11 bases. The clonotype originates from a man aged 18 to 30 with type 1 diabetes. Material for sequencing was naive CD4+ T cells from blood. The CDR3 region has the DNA TGTGCCAGCAGCAGCTTGGCGATCTGGACAGGGGGCAACACTGAAGCTTTCTTT. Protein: CASSSLAIWTGGNTEAFF.